These T cell receptor beta chains were read from a single sample in a study of regulatory T cells in long-lasting Graves disease. Using its own MiXCR run on the multiplex PCR reads, TCRdb lists one record per CDR3 protein. The sample has 450,000 or so distinct CDR3 sequences; under 25% are singletons. This sample comprised peripheral blood mononuclear cells (PBMCs), obtained when the disease was refractory, from a patient treated with antithyroid drugs. These receptors were taken from a female donor with Graves disease. Each CDR3 is given with its conserved first and last residue. Fields, in order: D gene, J gene, clone size, V gene, CDR3 DNA, CDR3 protein. A D gene is named only where the DNA matches it firmly. Size tells how often a clone was seen (once, few, many) or the class of an expanded clone, and some rows leave it out.

TRBD2 TRBJ2-7 NA TRBV20-1 TGCAGTGCTAGCCCGCTAGCGGGAGCCCAGAGGGCCGAGCAGTACTTC CSASPLAGAQRAEQYF
NA TRBJ2-5 many TRBV27 TGTGCCAGCAGTTTATATCCGGGAGTCTTGTTAGAGACCCAGTACTTC CASSLYPGVLLETQYF
NA TRBJ1-5 NA TRBV20-1 TGCAGTGCAAACAGCGGAGATAGCAATCAGCCCCAGCATTTT CSANSGDSNQPQHF
NA TRBJ2-5 many TRBV7-9 TGTGCCAGCAGCTCCCGGACTGGTTGGGAGACCCAGTACTTC CASSSRTGWETQYF
TRBD1 TRBJ1-2 many TRBV29-1 TGCAGCGGAAGTGAGAGGGACAGGGCCCATGGCTACACCTTC CSGSERDRAHGYTF
TRBD1 TRBJ2-7 NA TRBV19 TGTGCCAGCACCTTGGGACAGGGGGGCGAGCAGTACTTC CASTLGQGGEQYF
NA TRBJ2-5 NA TRBV11-3 TGTGCCAGCAGCTTAGGTCGGCTGGGGGTAGAGACCCAGTACTTC CASSLGRLGVETQYF
TRBD1 TRBJ2-7 NA TRBV19 TGTGCCAGTAGTATCGGGGACAGGATCTACGAGCAGCACTTC CASSIGDRIYEQHF
NA TRBJ2-7 many TRBV10-3 TGTGCCATCCGGGCGGGACCTTACGAGCAGTACTTC CAIRAGPYEQYF
NA TRBJ2-2 many TRBV27 TGTGCCAGCAGTTTATCGGGAAGGGCCCTATGGGGGGGGGAGCTGTTTTTT CASSLSGRALWGGELFF
NA TRBJ2-7 NA TRBV10-3 TGTGCCATCAGTGGCGGGACGGCGGCCGTCGAGCAGTACTTC CAISGGTAAVEQYF
TRBD1 TRBJ2-4 few TRBV27 TGTGCCAGCAGTATGACAGGGTATGAAAACATTCAGTACTTC CASSMTGYENIQYF
NA TRBJ1-5 many TRBV13 TGTGCCAGCAGCTTAGGAACGGGCGGTTCCCAGCCCCAGCATTTT CASSLGTGGSQPQHF
NA TRBJ2-7 few TRBV19 TGTGCCAGTAGTGTGGGGGTCCACGAGCAGTACTTC CASSVGVHEQYF
NA TRBJ2-7 many TRBV28 TGTGCCAGCAGCTCCAGGGTACACGAGCAGTACTTC CASSSRVHEQYF
NA TRBJ1-3 few TRBV30 TGTGCCTGGAGTTTGCAGGGCTCCGGAAACACCATATATTTT CAWSLQGSGNTIYF
NA TRBJ1-5 many TRBV12-3/TRBV12-4 TGTGCCAGCAGACGGGACACTAGCAATCAGCCCCAGCATTTT CASRRDTSNQPQHF
NA TRBJ2-7 many TRBV28 TGTGCCAGCAGTGACCGATCGAGATTCCACGAGCAGTACTTC CASSDRSRFHEQYF
TRBD2 TRBJ2-7 many TRBV28 TGTGCCAGCAGTTTCACCCTAGCGGGGCTCTCCTACGAGCAGTACTTC CASSFTLAGLSYEQYF
TRBD1 TRBJ2-7 many TRBV7-2 TGTGCCAGCAGCTTCGCCCGGGACAGCGGCTACGAGCAGTACTTC CASSFARDSGYEQYF
TRBD1 TRBJ2-2 few TRBV18 TGTGCCGGCACGGACAGGTCCACCGGGGAGCTGTTTTTT CAGTDRSTGELFF
NA TRBJ1-5 NA TRBV7-8 TGTGCCAGCAGCGTAACTACAGGTACCGATAGCAATCAGCCCCAGCATTTT CASSVTTGTDSNQPQHF
NA TRBJ2-7 many TRBV20-1 TGCAGTGCTAGAGATCCCGGGGGCATCTACGAGCAGTACTTC CSARDPGGIYEQYF
NA TRBJ1-4 many TRBV12-3/TRBV12-4 TGTGCCAGCAGTCCCTCCGCTGAAAAACTGTTTTTT CASSPSAEKLFF
NA TRBJ2-6 NA TRBV5-1 TGCGCCAGCAGCTTGGAAGGCGGCGGTGGCTTCTCTGGGGCCAACGTCCTGACTTTC CASSLEGGGGFSGANVLTF
TRBD1 TRBJ2-1 NA TRBV9 TGTGCCAGCAGCTTGCCGGGACAGGGGGATGAGCAGTTCTTC CASSLPGQGDEQFF
NA TRBJ1-5 NA TRBV28 TGTGCCGCGGACTATAGCAATCAGCCCCAGCATTTT CAADYSNQPQHF
TRBD2 TRBJ2-7 few TRBV6-1 TGTGCCAGCAGCCGTAGCGGGAGGGGTTTCTACGAGCAGTACTTC CASSRSGRGFYEQYF
NA TRBJ1-1 many TRBV12-3/TRBV12-4 TGTGCCAGCAGACTAGGGGACACTGAAGCTTTCTTT CASRLGDTEAFF
NA TRBJ1-4 NA TRBV5-1 TGCGCCAGCAGCTTGGTGGGAATAGGCGAAAAACTGTTTTTT CASSLVGIGEKLFF
TRBD2 TRBJ2-1 NA TRBV12-3/TRBV12-4 TGTGCCAGCAGCAGGACTAGCGGGCTGGGTGAGCAGTTCTTC CASSRTSGLGEQFF
NA TRBJ2-3 few TRBV28 TGTGCCAGCAGAGCCCCTAGCGACACTAGCACAGATACGCAGTATTTT CASRAPSDTSTDTQYF
TRBD2 TRBJ2-7 few TRBV3-1 TGTGCCAGCAGCCCTGAGACTAGCGGAGCTTCCTACGAGCAGTACTTC CASSPETSGASYEQYF
TRBD1 TRBJ2-7 many TRBV28 TGTGCCAGCAGTTGGGGACAGGGTCTCTCCTACGAGCAGTACTTC CASSWGQGLSYEQYF
TRBD1 TRBJ1-2 few TRBV20-1 TGCAGTGCTGGACAGGAAACTAACTATGGCTACACCTTC CSAGQETNYGYTF
TRBD2 TRBJ2-7 few TRBV9 TGTGCCAGCAGCTCCGGGACTAGCAGCCTCTCCTACGGGCAGTACTTC CASSSGTSSLSYGQYF
NA TRBJ1-6 NA TRBV12-3/TRBV12-4 TGTGCCAGCAGTTTAGAGAATACACCCCTCCACTTT CASSLENTPLHF
TRBD2 TRBJ2-7 NA TRBV10-3 TGTGCCATCAGTGGACTAGCGACGTCCTACGAGCAGTACTTC CAISGLATSYEQYF
NA TRBJ1-1 many TRBV6-1 TGTGCCAGCAGTGCTCAAAAGGGCTGGGCACCTAACACTGAAGCTTTCTTT CASSAQKGWAPNTEAFF
NA TRBJ1-1 NA TRBV6-1 TGTGCCAGCAGCTCAAACAGGAATCAGGACACTGAAGCTTTCTTT CASSSNRNQDTEAFF
NA TRBJ2-7 NA TRBV6-2/TRBV6-3 TGTGCCAGCAGTTGGGCCGGGGAGAGGAACGAGCAGTACTTC CASSWAGERNEQYF
TRBD2 TRBJ2-6 NA TRBV28 TGTGCCAGCAGTTCGGGGGGATGGGCCAACGTCCTGACTTTC CASSSGGWANVLTF
TRBD1 TRBJ2-3 NA TRBV11-2 TGTGCCAGCAGCTTAGACTCAGGCGGGACAGGGGGGACAGATACGCAGTATTTT CASSLDSGGTGGTDTQYF
NA TRBJ2-7 few TRBV5-1 TGCGCCAGCAGTAAGACCGCCACCTACGAGCAGTACTTC CASSKTATYEQYF
TRBD1 TRBJ2-7 NA TRBV6-2/TRBV6-3 TGTGCCAGCAGTTACTGGACAGGATTTAGTGACGAGCAGTACTTC CASSYWTGFSDEQYF
NA TRBJ1-2 many TRBV6-9 TGTGCCAGCAGTTACCAGCAGGGACTGGGCTATGGCTACACCTTC CASSYQQGLGYGYTF
NA TRBJ2-7 many TRBV11-2 TGTGCCAGCAGCTCGGGACTTGTTTACGAGCAGTACTTC CASSSGLVYEQYF
TRBD2 TRBJ2-5 few TRBV6-4 TGTGCCAGCATCCTACCGGGACTAGCGGGAGTATGGGAGACCCAGTACTTC CASILPGLAGVWETQYF
NA TRBJ1-5 many TRBV2 TGTGCCAGCAGTGAAGTCGGGGGCCGCAATCAGCCCCAGCATTTT CASSEVGGRNQPQHF
NA TRBJ2-2 NA TRBV7-3 TGTGCCAGCAGCGCAGACCTCGGGGAGCTGTTTTTT CASSADLGELFF
TRBD1 TRBJ1-4 few TRBV9 TGTGCCAGCAGCGTGAAGGGGACAGTGAATGAAAAACTGTTTTTT CASSVKGTVNEKLFF
NA TRBJ2-7 few TRBV20-1 TGCAGTACCTTCCTTCCCGGGACGCCGACGGAGCAGTACTTC CSTFLPGTPTEQYF